The 16 T cell receptor beta chains below all came from one sample that was sequenced in a study of T cells in Graves' hyperthyroidism and ophthalmopathy. Amplification targeted TCR beta CDR3 regions from RNA transcripts. A set of HTBI primers served as the primers for a first-round RT-PCR of the TCR CDR3. TCRdb redid the calling of the multiplex PCR reads with MiXCR, one entry per CDR3 protein. The sample lists around 350,000 distinct CDR3 sequences; about 25% were seen once. Specimen: blood. The source is a man aged 50 to 60 with Graves' hyperthyroidism.

The chain carries TRBV6-1 and TRBJ1-1, with 12 positions matching TRBD1. This CDR3 is 19 amino acids long. From germline, CDR1 is MNHNS and CDR2 SASEGT. V was pared by 6 bases and J by 5 bases, with 19 bases of the junction left unmatched. CDR3 region: CASSKFIYRDRGRGTEAFF. In DNA, the CDR3 is TGTGCCAGCAGCAAATTCATCTACCGGGACAGGGGGCGGGGGACTGAAGCTTTCTTT.

The chain's CDR3 is CSVEDGRLAGEESRYEQYF. The CDR3 DNA follows: TGCAGCGTAGAGGATGGACGACTAGCGGGAGAGGAGAGTCGCTACGAGCAGTACTTC. The V and J genes are TRBV29-1 and TRBJ2-7; 12 positions match TRBD2. The CDR3 is 19 amino acids. From germline, CDR1 is SQVTM and CDR2 ANQGSEA. The ends lost 6 bases at V and 3 bases at J; junction bases unmatched: 21.

This clonotype has just a few counts. The chain has TRBV7-2 and TRBJ2-3; D unclear. Germline CDR1 reads SGHTA; CDR2 reads FQGNSA. The germline V and J ends were trimmed by 3 bases and 2 bases, with 9 bases remaining between them. This CDR3 contains 14 residues. The CDR3 is CASSFYKSTDTQYF. The CDR3 nucleotides are TGTGCCAGCAGCTTCTACAAGTCCACAGATACGCAGTATTTT.

This chain connects TRBV29-1 to TRBJ1-4; TRBD1 might be the D (6 bases). The germline gives CDR1 SQVTM, CDR2 ANQGSEA. The CDR3 spans 15 residues. V was cut by 0 bases and J by 3 bases, with 11 bases left in between. The chain's CDR3 is CSVEDLGQSNEKLFF. CDR3 coding DNA: TGCAGCGTTGAAGATCTAGGACAGTCTAATGAAAAACTGTTTTTT.

In this sample, this clonotype turned up many times. The chain carries TRBV9 and TRBJ2-1, with 11 bases identical to TRBD2. CDR1 is SGDLS, CDR2 YYNGEE, per germline. The V and J ends lost 4 bases and 4 bases, in that order; junction bases with no gene match: 4. The CDR3 sequence is 15 residues long. The CDR3 protein is CASSPTSGSYNEQFF. In nucleotides, the CDR3 is TGTGCCAGCAGCCCAACTAGCGGGAGTTACAATGAGCAGTTCTTC.

A single count supports this clonotype. V gene TRBV25-1 combines with J gene TRBJ2-5; possibly TRBD2 for D (5 bases). Trimming removed 11 bases from V and 5 bases from J, with 24 bases in between. The germline CDR1 and CDR2 sequences are MGHDK and SYGVNS. CDR3 length equals 15 residues. The CDR3 is CAQRATGGWWETQYF. In DNA form, the CDR3 reads TGTGCCCAAAGGGCTACGGGCGGGTGGTGGGAGACCCAGTACTTC.

In this sample, this clonotype turned up a few times. The chain is built from TRBV7-3 and TRBJ2-2; 7 nucleotides agree with TRBD1. This CDR3 contains 13 residues. The junction had 2 bases not matched to a gene; V was cut back by 3 bases and J by 7 bases. CDR1 and CDR2 from the germline V gene are SGHTA and FQGTGA. In DNA form, the CDR3 reads TGTGCCAGCAGCTTCGACAGGGACGGGGAGCTGTTTTTT. It yields the protein CASSFDRDGELFF.

This clonotype was seen a handful of times. The rearrangement uses TRBV11-2 and TRBJ2-7, with 8 bases lining up with TRBD1. The germline gives CDR1 SGHAT, CDR2 FQNNGV. Trimming took 4 bases from V and 6 from J; bases not matched to a gene: 2. This CDR3 is 12 amino acids long. The CDR3 DNA sequence: TGTGCCAGCAGCTACACAGGGGGCGAGCAGTACTTC. Amino acid sequence: CASSYTGGEQYF.

This clonotype was seen a handful of times. The rearrangement uses TRBV9 and TRBJ2-1; 7 nucleotides match TRBD2. The trim removed 2 bases at V and 4 bases at J, leaving 3 bases unmatched. CDR1 is SGDLS and CDR2 is YYNGEE in the germline V gene. The CDR3 runs to 14 residues. CDR3 sequence (DNA): TGTGCCAGCAGCGTCACTAGCGCGTACAATGAGCAGTTCTTC. This translates into CASSVTSAYNEQFF.

This clonotype was recorded many times. This chain links TRBV6-1 with TRBJ2-3; 14 nucleotides agree with TRBD2. In germline, CDR1 is MNHNS, CDR2 SASEGT. The CDR3 sequence is 17 residues long. V gave up 6 bases and J gave up 6 bases; unmatched junction bases: 11. For the CDR3, the DNA is TGTGCCAGCAGAGGGACTAGCGGGAGATGGCAGAGGGATACGCAGTATTTT. Protein: CASRGTSGRWQRDTQYF.

The chain combines TRBV7-9 with TRBJ2-3; D is possibly TRBD1 or TRBD2 (5 bases each). The germline V gene has CDR1 SEHNR and CDR2 FQNEAQ (reference sequence). This CDR3 comprises 16 residues. V lost 5 bases and J lost 0, with 15 bases in between. The CDR3 region has the DNA TGTGCCAGCAGCCCTGCATTGGGGGTGAGCACAGATACGCAGTATTTT. Protein product: CASSPALGVSTDTQYF.

This clonotype has a handful of counts. The V and J genes are TRBV4-1 and TRBJ2-1; unclear D gene. The CDR3 sequence is 15 residues long. Per the germline V gene, CDR1 is MGHRA and CDR2 is YSYEKL. The germline V and J ends were trimmed by 1 base and 8 bases, with 15 bases remaining between them. The CDR3 is CASSQGDGLWDEQFF. In nucleotides, the CDR3 is TGCGCCAGCAGCCAAGGCGACGGCCTATGGGATGAGCAGTTCTTC.

The V gene is TRBV29-1, the J gene TRBJ1-1; 9 bases align to TRBD1. The CDR3 contains 16 residues. Germline CDR1 reads SQVTM; CDR2 reads ANQGSEA. Trimming took 4 bases from V and 1 from J; bases not matched to a gene: 10. The CDR3 sequence is CSVARNRGRRNTEAFF. CDR3 coding DNA: TGCAGCGTTGCCCGAAACAGGGGGCGACGGAACACTGAAGCTTTCTTT.

The sample holds a few counts of this clonotype. The chain has TRBV7-9 and TRBJ2-1; D uncertain. Germline-derived CDR1 and CDR2 are SEHNR and FQNEAQ (reference sequence). V was cut by 7 bases and J by 0 bases, with 7 bases left in between. This CDR3 is built from 13 residues. CDR3 DNA sequence: TGTGCCAGCAAGGTCAGCTCCTACAATGAGCAGTTCTTC. Amino acid sequence: CASKVSSYNEQFF.

Regarding this clonotype: Mismatch with germline at one junction end may stem from a read error. The chain is built from TRBV7-8 and TRBJ2-7, with D tentatively TRBD1 (6 bases). The CDR3 has 14 amino acids. From germline, CDR1 is SGHVS and CDR2 FQNEAQ. The CDR3 loop reads CASSPAKGGYEQYF. In nucleotides, the CDR3 is TGCGCCAGCAGCCCAGCCAAAGGGGGCTACGAGCAGTACTTC.

This clonotype was seen only a few times. The chain joins TRBV20-1 to TRBJ2-1; 15 bases line up with TRBD2. The germline V gene encodes CDR1 DFQATT and CDR2 SNEGSKA (reference sequence). Trimming took 5 bases from V and 15 from J; bases not matched to a gene: 8. The CDR3 consists of 13 residues. In nucleotides, the CDR3 is TGCAGTGCTTTTGGACTAGCGGGAGGGATTGCGTTCTTC. Translating gives CSAFGLAGGIAFF.